Given below is one TCR beta chain in context. The antigen remains undetermined. This entry is derived from a study of T cell responses to AZD1222 COVID-19 vaccine. The germline V and J ends were trimmed by 11 bases and 8 bases, with 18 bases remaining between them. Germline CDR1 LNHDA, CDR2 SQIVND (reference sequence). The CDR3 covers 13 residues. Whole-study results and caveats: The breadth and depth of Spike-specific TCRs increased once two AZD1222 doses had been given.

Measured with immunoSEQ multiplex PCR; TCRdb has only the in-frame clones, and not every one. Of around 150,000 clones in the sample, over 85% are singletons; the top ten hold 1.9%. This clonotype originated in an adult in good health. The specimen comprised peripheral blood, sampled on day 0 of AZD1222 vaccination. This chain links TRBV19 with TRBJ1-4; D uncertain. The DNA for the CDR3 is TGTGCCCCAGTGCGAGGGCAAGGAGAAAAACTGTTTTTT. Translation gives CAPVRGQGEKLFF.